This TCR beta chain was sequenced for a study of regulatory T cells in long-lasting Graves disease (dated by TCRdb to about 2021). In terms of the full investigation: Persistent Graves' disease was defined as antithyroid drug treatment for over 5 years with persistently positive TSH receptor autoantibodies. Persistent Graves' disease patients were compared with newly diagnosed Graves' disease patients by peripheral blood TCR sequencing and RNA sequencing. The study was conducted in China and was registered as a clinical trial. TCR sequencing covered roughly 13 persistent and approximately 20 newly diagnosed Graves' disease patients, 33 samples in total. Persistent Graves' disease patients in the clinical cohort had taken antithyroid drugs for approximately ten years on average. The study at large found these results: A larger number of public clonotypes was shared among persistent patients (about 2,700) than among newly diagnosed patients (roughly 970). Because the primary lesion, thyroid tissue, could not be accessed, the study looked at peripheral blood alone. The small sample size was acknowledged by the authors as a limitation that may reduce accuracy. Sequencing and analysis were limited to the TCR beta chain. Persistent disease showed preferential use of TRBV28, TRBJ1-2 and TRBJ2-5, whereas newly diagnosed disease favored TRBV20-1 and TRBJ2-1. Compared with newly diagnosed patients, persistent Graves' disease patients had lower TCR Shannon entropy and fewer highly expanded clones, which suggests clonal expansion.

The sample's time point label is to be understood as: persistent/refractory GD, antithyroid drugs over 5 years with positive TRAb. For both TCR sequencing and RNA sequencing, RNA was extracted from PBMCs using TRIzol. The diagnosis of Graves' disease followed American Thyroid Association guidelines. Patients for the study were recruited at an endocrinology department in Xi'an, China. Each patient gave 8.5 to 9.5 milliliters of peripheral blood, collected in an EDTA anticoagulant tube. Ficoll Paque Plus density gradient separation was used to isolate PBMCs, and no further T cell sorting was performed. An Agilent 2100 Bioanalyzer and agarose gel were used to assess RNA quality, and a NanoDrop 2000 was used to measure RNA concentration. The library came from multiplex PCR. TCRdb names Illumina HiSeq 4000 as the instrument used. TCR beta libraries were built with iRepertoire HTBI primers and Arm-PCR amplification of CDR3 regions. Before sequencing, the PCR products went through gel purification. In the paper's pipeline: Across samples, 60 to 75 TRBV and 13 to 15 TRBJ segments were identified and used for gene usage analysis of CDR3 amino acid clonotypes. Filtered high-quality paired reads were merged into contigs using COPE and FqMerger. BLAST was used to align contigs to IMGT TRBV, TRBD and TRBJ reference genes, with CDR3 defined following IMGT. Clonotypes above 0.1% frequency were classified as highly expanded clones. Repertoire diversity was measured by Shannon entropy, and V-J evenness by the Gini coefficient. A clonotype found in more than one individual was treated as public. TCRdb trimmed public reads at Q25 via fastp, called clones via MiXCR and kept in-frame beta chains. Each CDR3 protein appears once, grouped with its most common genes and DNA. Here the V and J calls rest on TCRdb's processing, not on the authors' analysis. The sample yields 400,000 to 500,000 distinct CDR3 sequences; over 20% were counted once. Of the sample, about 13% is held by the ten largest clones.

This clonotype was observed many times. The antigen it recognizes is unknown. Qualities for individual bases were not recorded, and no much larger clone is one base off. CDR1 is given as SEHNR and CDR2 as FQNEAQ, both from the germline V gene (reference sequence). Relative to germline, V is 8 bases shorter and J is 3 bases shorter, with 10 bases between their ends. Measured from the cysteine to the phenylalanine, the CDR3 is 12 residues long. Here the CDR3 DNA is all that survives: 36 bases in frame from base 1. The sequencing used peripheral blood mononuclear cells (PBMCs), collected when the disease was refractory, from a patient treated with antithyroid drugs. Here the chain combines TRBV7-9 and TRBJ1-2, with a tentative D gene TRBD1 over 5 matching bases. The sequence came from a female donor with Graves disease. For the CDR3, the sequence is CASSLRDYGYTF. The sequenced DNA: TGTGCCAGCTCCCTCAGGGACTATGGCTACACCTTC.